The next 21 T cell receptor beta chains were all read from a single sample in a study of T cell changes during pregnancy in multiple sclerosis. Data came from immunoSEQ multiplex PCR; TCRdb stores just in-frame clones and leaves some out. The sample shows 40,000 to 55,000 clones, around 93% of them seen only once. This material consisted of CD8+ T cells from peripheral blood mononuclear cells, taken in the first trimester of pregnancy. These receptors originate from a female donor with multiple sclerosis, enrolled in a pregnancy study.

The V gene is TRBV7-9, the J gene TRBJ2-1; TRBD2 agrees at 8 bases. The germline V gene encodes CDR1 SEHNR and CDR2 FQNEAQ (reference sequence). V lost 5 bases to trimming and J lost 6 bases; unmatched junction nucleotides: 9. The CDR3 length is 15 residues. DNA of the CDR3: TGTGCCAGCAGCCCCAGCGGGAGAGGAGGCAATGAGCAGTTCTTC. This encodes CASSPSGRGGNEQFF.

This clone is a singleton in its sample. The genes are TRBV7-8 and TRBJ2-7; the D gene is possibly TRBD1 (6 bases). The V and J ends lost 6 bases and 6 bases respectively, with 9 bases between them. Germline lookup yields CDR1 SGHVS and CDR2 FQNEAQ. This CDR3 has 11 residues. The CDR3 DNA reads TGTGCCAGCAGTGAAGGGGGCGAGCAGTACTTC. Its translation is CASSEGGEQYF.

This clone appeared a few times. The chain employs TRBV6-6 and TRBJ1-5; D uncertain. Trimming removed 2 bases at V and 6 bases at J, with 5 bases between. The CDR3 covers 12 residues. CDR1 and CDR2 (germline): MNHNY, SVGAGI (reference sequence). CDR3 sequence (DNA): TGTGCCAGCAGTTACGGGCGTCAGCCCCAGCATTTT. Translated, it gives CASSYGRQPQHF.

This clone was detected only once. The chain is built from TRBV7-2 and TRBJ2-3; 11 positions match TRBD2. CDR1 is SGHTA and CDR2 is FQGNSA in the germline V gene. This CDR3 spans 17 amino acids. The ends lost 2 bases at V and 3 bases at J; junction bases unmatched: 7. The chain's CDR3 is CASSLIPSGGLTDTQYF. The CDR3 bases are TGTGCCAGCAGCTTAATCCCTAGCGGGGGGTTAACAGATACGCAGTATTTT.

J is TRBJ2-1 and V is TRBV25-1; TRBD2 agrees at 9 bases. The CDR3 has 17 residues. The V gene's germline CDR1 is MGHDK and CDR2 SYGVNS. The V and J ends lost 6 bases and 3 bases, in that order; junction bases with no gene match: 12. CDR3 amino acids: CASRARGGRDDYNEQFF. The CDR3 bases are TGTGCCAGCAGGGCGAGAGGCGGGAGGGATGACTACAATGAGCAGTTCTTC. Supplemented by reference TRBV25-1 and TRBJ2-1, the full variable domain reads EADIYQTPRYLVIGTGKKITLECSQTMGHDKMYWYQQDPGMELHLIHYSYGVNSTEKGDLSSESTVSRIRTEHFPLTLESARPSHTSQYLCASRARGGRDDYNEQFFGPGTRLTVL.

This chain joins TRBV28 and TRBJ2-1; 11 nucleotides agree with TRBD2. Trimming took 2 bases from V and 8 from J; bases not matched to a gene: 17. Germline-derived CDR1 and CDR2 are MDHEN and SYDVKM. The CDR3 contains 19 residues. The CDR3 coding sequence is TGTGCCAGCAGTTTAGCACTAGCGGGAGACGGGAAAATACTGGATGAGCAGTTCTTC. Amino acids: CASSLALAGDGKILDEQFF.

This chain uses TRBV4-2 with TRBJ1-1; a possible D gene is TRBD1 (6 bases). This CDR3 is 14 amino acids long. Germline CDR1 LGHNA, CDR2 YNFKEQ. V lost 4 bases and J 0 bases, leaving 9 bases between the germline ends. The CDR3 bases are TGTGCCAGCAGCCTGGGACATATGAACACTGAAGCTTTCTTT. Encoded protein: CASSLGHMNTEAFF.

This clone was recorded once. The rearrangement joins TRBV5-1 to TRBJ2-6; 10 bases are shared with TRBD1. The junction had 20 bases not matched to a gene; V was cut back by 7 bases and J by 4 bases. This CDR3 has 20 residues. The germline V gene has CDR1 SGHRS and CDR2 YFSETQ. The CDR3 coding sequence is TGCGCCAGCGCGCCAGGACAGGGGGTGGGCCCGGGCGCCGGGGCCAACGTCCTGACTTTC. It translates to CASAPGQGVGPGAGANVLTF. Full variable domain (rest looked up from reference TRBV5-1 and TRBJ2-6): KAGVTQTPRYLIKTRGQQVTLSCSPISGHRSVSWYQQTPGQGLQFLFEYFSETQRNKGNFPGRFSGRQFSNSRSEMNVSTLELGDSALYLCASAPGQGVGPGAGANVLTFGAGSRLTVL.

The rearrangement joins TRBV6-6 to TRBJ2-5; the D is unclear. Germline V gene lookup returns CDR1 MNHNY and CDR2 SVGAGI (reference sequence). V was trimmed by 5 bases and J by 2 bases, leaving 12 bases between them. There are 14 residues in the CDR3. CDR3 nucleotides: TGTGCCAGCAGTACTCTAGATTCGCAAGAGACCCAGTACTTC. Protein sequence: CASSTLDSQETQYF.

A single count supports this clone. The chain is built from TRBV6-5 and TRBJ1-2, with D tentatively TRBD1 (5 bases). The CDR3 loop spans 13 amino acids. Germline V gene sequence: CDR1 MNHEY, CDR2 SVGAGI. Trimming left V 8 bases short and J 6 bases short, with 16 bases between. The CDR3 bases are TGTGCCAGCTCCCCAGGGTTTTATGATGGCTACACCTTC. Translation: CASSPGFYDGYTF.

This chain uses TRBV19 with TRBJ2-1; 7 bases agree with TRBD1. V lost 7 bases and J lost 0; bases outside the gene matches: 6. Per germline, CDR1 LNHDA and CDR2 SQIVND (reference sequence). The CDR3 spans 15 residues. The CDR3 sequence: CASNRGLSSYNEQFF. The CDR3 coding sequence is TGTGCCAGTAACAGGGGTTTGAGCTCCTACAATGAGCAGTTCTTC.

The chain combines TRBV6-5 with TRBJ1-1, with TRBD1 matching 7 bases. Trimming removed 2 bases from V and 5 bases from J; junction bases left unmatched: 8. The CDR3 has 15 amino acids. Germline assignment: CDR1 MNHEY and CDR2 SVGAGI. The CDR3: CASSYTDRPGTEAFF. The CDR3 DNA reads TGTGCCAGCAGTTACACGGACAGGCCTGGGACTGAAGCTTTCTTT.

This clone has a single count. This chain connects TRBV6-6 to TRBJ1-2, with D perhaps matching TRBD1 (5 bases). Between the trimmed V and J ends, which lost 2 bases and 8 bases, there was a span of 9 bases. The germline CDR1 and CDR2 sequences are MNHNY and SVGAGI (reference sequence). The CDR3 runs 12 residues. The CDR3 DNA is TGTGCCAGCAGTTACGGGGGGGAGGGCTACACCTTC. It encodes CASSYGGEGYTF.

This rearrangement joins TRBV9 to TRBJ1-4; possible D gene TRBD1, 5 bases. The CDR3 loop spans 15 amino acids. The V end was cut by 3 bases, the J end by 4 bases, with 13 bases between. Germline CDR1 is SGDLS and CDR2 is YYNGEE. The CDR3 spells CASSGDSFFNEKLFF. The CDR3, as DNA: TGTGCCAGCAGCGGTGACAGTTTTTTTAATGAAAAACTGTTTTTT.

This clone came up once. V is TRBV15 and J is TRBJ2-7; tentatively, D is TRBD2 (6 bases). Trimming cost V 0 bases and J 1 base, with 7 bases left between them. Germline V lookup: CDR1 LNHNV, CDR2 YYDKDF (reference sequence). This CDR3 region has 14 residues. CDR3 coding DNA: TGTGCCACCAGCAGAGATCGGGGGTCCTACGAGCAGTACTTC. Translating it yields CATSRDRGSYEQYF.

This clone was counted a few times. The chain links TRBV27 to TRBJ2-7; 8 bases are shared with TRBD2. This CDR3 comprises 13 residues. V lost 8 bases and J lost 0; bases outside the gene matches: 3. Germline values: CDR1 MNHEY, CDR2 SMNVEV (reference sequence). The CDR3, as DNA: TGTGCCAGCCAGGCGGGAGGCTCCTACGAGCAGTACTTC. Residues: CASQAGGSYEQYF.

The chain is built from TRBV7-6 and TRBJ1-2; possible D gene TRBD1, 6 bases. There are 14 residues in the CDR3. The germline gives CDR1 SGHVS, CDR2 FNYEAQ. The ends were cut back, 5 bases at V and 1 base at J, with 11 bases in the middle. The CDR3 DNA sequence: TGTGCCAGCAGCGTCAACAGGGATAACTATGGCTACACCTTC. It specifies CASSVNRDNYGYTF.

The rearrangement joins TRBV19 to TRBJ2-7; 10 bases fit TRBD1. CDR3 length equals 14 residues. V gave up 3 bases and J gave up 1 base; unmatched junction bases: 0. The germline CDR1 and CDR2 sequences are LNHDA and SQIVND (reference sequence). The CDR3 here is CASSMDRGSYEQYF. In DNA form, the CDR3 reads TGTGCCAGTAGTATGGACAGGGGGTCCTACGAGCAGTACTTC.

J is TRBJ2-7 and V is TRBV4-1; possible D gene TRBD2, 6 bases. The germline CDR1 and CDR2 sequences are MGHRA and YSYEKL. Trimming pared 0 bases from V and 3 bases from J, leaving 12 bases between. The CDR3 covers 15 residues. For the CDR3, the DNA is TGCGCCAGCAGCCAAGATCGTGCGGGGCGCTACGAGCAGTACTTC. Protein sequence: CASSQDRAGRYEQYF.

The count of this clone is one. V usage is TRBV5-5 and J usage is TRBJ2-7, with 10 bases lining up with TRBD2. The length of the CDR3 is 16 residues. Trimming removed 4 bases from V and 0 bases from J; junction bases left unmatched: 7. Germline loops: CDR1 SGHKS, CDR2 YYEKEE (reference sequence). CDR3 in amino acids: CASSRSSGRYSYEQYF. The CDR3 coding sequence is TGTGCCAGCAGCAGGAGTAGCGGGAGGTACTCCTACGAGCAGTACTTC.

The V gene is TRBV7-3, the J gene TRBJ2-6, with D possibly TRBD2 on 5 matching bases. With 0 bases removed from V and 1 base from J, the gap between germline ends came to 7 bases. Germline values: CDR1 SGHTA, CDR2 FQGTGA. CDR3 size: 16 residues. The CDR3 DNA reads TGTGCCAGCAGCTTAACGGGCGGGTCTGGGGCCAACGTCCTGACTTTC. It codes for CASSLTGGSGANVLTF.